The 7 T cell receptor beta chains given below trace back to one sample, sequenced in a study of T cell responses to AZD1222 COVID-19 vaccine. Clones were sequenced by immunoSEQ multiplex PCR, and TCRdb holds only the in-frame ones, with some missing. The sample lists fewer than 45,000 clones, 75% to 85% occurring once. The sample consisted of peripheral blood, taken on day 0 of AZD1222 vaccination. The receptors come from an adult in good health.

This rearrangement joins TRBV11-2 to TRBJ1-2; TRBD1 might be the D (6 bases). Deletions cut 5 bases from V and 4 bases from J, with 14 bases between. Germline values: CDR1 SGHAT, CDR2 FQNNGV. This CDR3 has 14 residues. This CDR3 is CASSPRGAGYGYTF. CDR3 nucleotide sequence: TGTGCCAGCAGCCCCCGGGGGGCGGGCTATGGCTACACCTTC.

The chain joins TRBV6-5 to TRBJ1-3, with 8 nucleotides matching TRBD1. This CDR3 has 14 amino acids. Unmatched junction bases numbered 4, after V lost 2 bases and J lost 7 bases. The germline V gene has CDR1 MNHEY and CDR2 SVGAGI. The CDR3 DNA reads TGTGCCAGCAGTTACAACAGGGGGTTGAACACCATATATTTT. Its translation is CASSYNRGLNTIYF.

This chain connects TRBV7-9 to TRBJ1-4, with D uncertain. The V end was cut by 6 bases, the J end by 4 bases, with 18 bases between. The germline V gene encodes CDR1 SEHNR and CDR2 FQNEAQ (reference sequence). There are 16 residues in the CDR3. The CDR3 nucleotides are TGTGCCAGCAGTCAAGGACCGATGGACCTTAATGAAAAACTGTTTTTT. It codes for CASSQGPMDLNEKLFF.

V gene TRBV4-1 combines with J gene TRBJ2-7, with TRBD2 identical over 9 bases. This CDR3 is 15 amino acids long. CDR1 is MGHRA, CDR2 YSYEKL, per germline. The V and J ends lost 2 bases and 2 bases, in that order; junction bases with no gene match: 4. CDR3 in amino acids: CASSQLAGSPYEQYF. The DNA for the CDR3 is TGCGCCAGCAGCCAACTAGCGGGGTCCCCCTACGAGCAGTACTTC.

V is TRBV28 and J is TRBJ2-3; D could derive from TRBD1 or TRBD2 (5 bases each). This CDR3 spans 15 amino acids. V was pared by 3 bases and J by 6 bases, with 16 bases between. Germline CDR1 and CDR2: MDHEN and SYDVKM. Here the CDR3 reads CASSFRDGGLDTQYF. CDR3 DNA: TGTGCCAGCAGTTTTCGGGACGGCGGCCTTGATACGCAGTATTTT.

There are many counts of this clone. The chain recombines TRBV30 with TRBJ2-1; 10 bases are a match to TRBD2. Germline V gene sequence: CDR1 GTSNPN, CDR2 SVGIG (reference sequence). CDR3 size: 14 residues. CDR3 coding DNA: TGTGCGCACTACCCACTAGCGGGACGCAATGAGCAGTTCTTC. Its translation is CAHYPLAGRNEQFF.

The rearrangement joins TRBV6-2 or TRBV6-3 to TRBJ1-1, with unresolved D. V was trimmed by 2 bases and J by 1 base, leaving 5 bases between them. The CDR3 consists of 13 residues. Germline CDR1 reads MNHEY; CDR2 reads SVGEGT. The CDR3 bases are TGTGCCAGCAGTTACGCTGGGAACACTGAAGCTTTCTTT. Translation gives CASSYAGNTEAFF.